Below, one TCR beta chain is given with its context. No cognate antigen has been identified for it. There are no base qualities to consult, and no much larger clone falls within one base. The goal of deep resolution MiSeq sequencing was a depth between 1 in 1 million and 1 in 200,000 T cells, and coverage averaged 10x per clonotype. The immunoSEQ hsTCRB Kit was used to generate TCR beta libraries. As for the authors' bioinformatics: ImmunoSEQ Data Assistant and ImmunoSEQ Analyzer were used for data analysis, and V, D and J genes were assigned according to IMGT definitions. Clonality, which ranges from 0 to 1, was calculated as one minus the normalized Shannon entropy of productive rearrangement frequencies. Public clonotype analysis was restricted to overrepresented clonotypes comprising at least 0.05% of each patient's repertoire. Fewer than 15 repertoires from age-matched healthy donors, obtained from immuneACCESS, served as clonality controls. What TCRdb holds here is the immuneACCESS table cut down to in-frame rearrangements. Part of the clones is not present; checked against another copy, under half of the missing clones reflect an unresolved V gene, and the others are unexplained. That table supplies the V and J calls and clone size; D and trimming were determined from the DNA. Recorded for this sample are about 9,400 clones; around 63% of them occurred a single time. 15% to 20% of the sample goes to the ten largest clones.

Via the germline V gene (reference sequence), CDR1 is WNHNN and CDR2 SYGVQD. Counted from cysteine to phenylalanine, this CDR3 has 13 amino acids. The kept DNA is CDR3 alone, 39 bases in frame from the first base. V and J are truncated by 6 bases and 6 bases respectively, leaving an intervening sequence of 11 bases. The sample is drawn from a study of cytotoxic CD8 clonotypes in ibrutinib-treated CLL (dated by TCRdb to the early 2020s). General notes on the study: The cohort was composed of under 12 relapsed/refractory and approximately 14 treatment-naive patients; IGHV unmutated status was identified in 17 patients. An average of about 250,000 productive templates and some 100,000 productive rearrangements was obtained per sample. Partial responses were observed in approximately 24 patients and complete responses in 2; after a median follow-up of about 69 months, remission was maintained in around 14 patients and progression was observed in about twelve. Response samples were obtained after a median of approximately twelve months of treatment, with a range of roughly 6 to 40 months. Longitudinal samples were obtainable from about 30% of the roughly 90 participants in the trial. Cryopreserved peripheral blood mononuclear cells were collected at three points: before therapy, at response, and at either sustained remission or disease progression.

General conclusions and limits of the study: Public clonotypes were rare and either shrank or stayed stable during treatment, and the rise in clonality at ibrutinib response reflected expansion of private clonotypes. Sampling times were not matched between patients in sustained remission and patients whose disease was progressing, and lymph node repertoires were not examined. At ibrutinib response clonality went up, during sustained remission it held steady, and at progression it dropped back toward baseline. Baseline clonality exceeded that of age-matched healthy donors and correlated strongly with circulating CD8+ T-cell counts.

For TCR beta library preparation, around 2 micrograms of genomic DNA were isolated from cryopreserved PBMCs. Longitudinal blood samples from CLL patients on ibrutinib monotherapy underwent high-throughput TCR beta sequencing. The patients took part in an open-label, single-center phase 2 trial of ibrutinib monotherapy. The V gene is TRBV10-1 and the J gene is TRBJ2-2; no D gene can be assigned with confidence. Specimen: PBMCs, collected before ibrutinib treatment. The receptor was isolated from a human donor with chronic lymphocytic leukemia. The CDR3: CASRGPGPGELFF. The DNA sequence is as follows: TGCGCCAGCAGAGGCCCCGGACCCGGGGAGCTGTTTTTT.